The 21 T cell receptor beta chains presented below share a single source sample, sequenced in a study of cytomegalovirus exposure and HLA in healthy donors. Vbeta (60) and Jbeta (13) primers were used in the PCR. Data came from immunoSEQ multiplex PCR; TCRdb stores just in-frame clones and leaves some out. The data hold 150,000 or so clones, with around 79% observed a single time. Sequenced: PBMCs. These receptors all stem from a man younger than 30 in good health and CMV-seronegative.

This chain connects TRBV5-4 to TRBJ1-2, with 12 bases identical to TRBD1. This CDR3 is built from 15 residues. Germline assignment: CDR1 SGHNT and CDR2 YYREEE (reference sequence). V lost 1 base, J lost 8 bases, and 6 bases stayed unmatched. The CDR3 sequence: CASSLRGQGAGGYTF. As DNA, the CDR3 is TGTGCCAGCAGCTTGAGGGGACAGGGGGCGGGAGGCTACACCTTC. The full variable domain, in which reference TRBV5-4 and TRBJ1-2 provide the parts outside the CDR3, is ETGVTQSPTHLIKTRGQQVTLRCSSQSGHNTVSWYQQALGQGPQFIFQYYREEENGRGNFPPRFSGLQFPNYSSELNVNALELDDSALYLCASSLRGQGAGGYTFGSGTRLTVV.

This clone was found once. The V gene is TRBV4-1, the J gene TRBJ1-5; unclear D gene. V shed 4 bases and J shed 0 bases, with 10 bases lying between them. Germline lookup yields CDR1 MGHRA and CDR2 YSYEKL. The CDR3 extends over 15 amino acids. The CDR3 is CASSPQAYSNQPQHF. The CDR3 region has the DNA TGCGCCAGCAGCCCCCAGGCATATAGCAATCAGCCCCAGCATTTT.

The V and J genes are TRBV19 and TRBJ1-5; possible D gene TRBD1, 6 bases. Per the germline V gene, CDR1 is LNHDA and CDR2 is SQIVND (reference sequence). The CDR3 is 17 amino acids. The ends were cut back, 3 bases at V and 3 bases at J, with 18 bases in the middle. This CDR3 is CASSMMLRGGNNQPQHF. CDR3 DNA: TGTGCCAGTAGTATGATGTTAAGGGGGGGGAACAATCAGCCCCAGCATTTT.

The CDR3 DNA sequence: TGTGCCAGCAGCTTCCCAGGGTTGCAAGAGACCCAGTACTTC. This sequence encodes CASSFPGLQETQYF. The V gene is TRBV7-2, the J gene TRBJ2-5; tentatively, D is TRBD1 (5 bases). This CDR3 has 14 amino acids. Looked up from germline, CDR1 is SGHTA and CDR2 is FQGNSA. Trimming removed 3 bases from V and 2 bases from J, with 10 bases in between. Looking up the rest from reference TRBV7-2 and TRBJ2-5 gives the full variable domain: GAGVSQSPSNKVTEKGKDVELRCDPISGHTALYWYRQSLGQGLEFLIYFQGNSAPDKSGLPSDRFSAERTGGSVSTLTIQRTQQEDSAVYLCASSFPGLQETQYFGPGTRLLVL.

The chain is built from TRBV9 and TRBJ2-5; D uncertain. The CDR3 is made up of 13 amino acids. The V gene's germline CDR1 is SGDLS and CDR2 YYNGEE. Trimming left V 2 bases short and J 3 bases short, with 8 bases between. In nucleotides, the CDR3 is TGTGCCAGCAGCGTTCAGGTGGAAGAGACCCAGTACTTC. This encodes CASSVQVEETQYF.

V usage is TRBV6-5 and J usage is TRBJ2-1; a possible D gene is TRBD2 (6 bases). V shed 0 bases and J shed 8 bases, with 17 bases lying between them. CDR1 is MNHEY and CDR2 is SVGAGI in the germline V gene. The length of the CDR3 is 16 residues. The CDR3 coding sequence is TGTGCCAGCAGTTACTCGACCTCTGGGGGGAGCGATGAGCAGTTCTTC. Translating gives CASSYSTSGGSDEQFF.

The genes are TRBV13 and TRBJ1-2; 10 bases fit TRBD1. Trimming removed 5 bases from V and 7 bases from J; junction bases left unmatched: 7. The CDR3 runs to 14 residues. Germline CDR1 PRHDT, CDR2 FYEKMQ (reference sequence). CDR3 coding DNA: TGTGCCAGCAGCACGACAGGGGGCGCATTTGGCTACACCTTC. Translated, it gives CASSTTGGAFGYTF.

J is TRBJ1-6 and V is TRBV19; D perhaps matches TRBD1 (6 bases). This CDR3 region has 15 residues. The germline V gene has CDR1 LNHDA and CDR2 SQIVND (reference sequence). V was clipped by 4 bases and J by 3 bases, with 10 bases between them. CDR3 DNA: TGTGCCAGTAGTACAGGGGACGACTATAATTCACCCCTCCACTTT. Its protein product is CASSTGDDYNSPLHF.

The rearrangement links TRBV7-2 to TRBJ2-7, with D possibly matching TRBD2 (5 bases). V was pared by 0 bases and J by 7 bases, with 10 bases between. There are 13 residues in the CDR3. The germline V gene encodes CDR1 SGHTA and CDR2 FQGNSA. This chain's CDR3 is CASSLAEKREQYF. The CDR3 DNA is TGTGCCAGCAGCTTAGCGGAGAAGCGGGAGCAGTACTTC.

V is TRBV19 and J is TRBJ2-5; 9 bases align to TRBD2. V shed 3 bases, J shed 7 bases, and the junction held 9 bases outside the gene matches. This CDR3 is 15 amino acids long. Germline V lookup: CDR1 LNHDA, CDR2 SQIVND (reference sequence). The CDR3 bases are TGTGCCAGTAGTATGGCAGGGACAGCGGGGGGGACCCAGTACTTC. Translation: CASSMAGTAGGTQYF.

This chain links TRBV5-6 with TRBJ2-7; D perhaps matches TRBD1 (5 bases). The CDR3 runs to 16 residues. Germline V gene sequence: CDR1 SGHDT, CDR2 YYEEEE. The V end lost 4 bases, the J end lost 0 bases, and 17 bases lay between the germline ends. The CDR3 is CASSPTRQSSSYEQYV. CDR3 coding DNA: TGTGCCAGCAGCCCAACAAGACAGAGCAGCTCCTACGAGCAGTACGTC.

The chain recombines TRBV6-5 with TRBJ2-3, with 8 bases aligning to TRBD2. V dropped 8 bases and J dropped 0; count of bases not matched to a gene: 1. Germline V gives CDR1 MNHEY, CDR2 SVGAGI. The length of the CDR3 is 13 residues. The CDR3 coding sequence is TGTGCCAGCGTAGCGGGGAGCACAGATACGCAGTATTTT. Protein sequence: CASVAGSTDTQYF.

The chain employs TRBV5-6 and TRBJ1-1; weak D call: TRBD1 (5 bases). Germline-derived CDR1 and CDR2 are SGHDT and YYEEEE. Trimming removed 3 bases from V and 4 bases from J, with 13 bases in between. There are 14 residues in the CDR3. In DNA, the CDR3 is TGTGCCAGCAGCTCACCCAGGGTTGCCACTGAAGCTTTCTTT. Translation gives CASSSPRVATEAFF.

This clone was detected once. The V gene is TRBV9, the J gene TRBJ1-3; D unclear. The germline gives CDR1 SGDLS, CDR2 YYNGEE. This CDR3 has 15 residues. V was shortened by 4 bases and J by 1 base, with 12 bases between the two germline ends. Here the CDR3 reads CASSPSRGSGNTIYF. CDR3 DNA: TGTGCCAGCAGCCCGAGTCGGGGATCTGGAAACACCATATATTTT.

The J gene is TRBJ2-2, the V gene TRBV10-2; tentative D call: TRBD1 (6 bases). Germline CDR1 is WSHSY and CDR2 is SAAADI. The CDR3 loop spans 13 amino acids. Trimming left V 7 bases short and J 7 bases short, with 13 bases between. The CDR3 DNA sequence: TGCGCCAGCAAGTCCTCACAGGGCGGGGAGCTGTTTTTT. Its protein is CASKSSQGGELFF.

The chain joins TRBV6-5 to TRBJ1-2; a weak D match, TRBD1 (6 bases). Per the germline V gene, CDR1 is MNHEY and CDR2 is SVGAGI. The CDR3 is 13 amino acids. V was cut by 6 bases and J by 9 bases, with 17 bases left in between. The CDR3 sequence is CASSLGTSASYTF. The CDR3 nucleotides are TGTGCCAGCAGCCTCGGGACAAGTGCTAGCTACACCTTC.

V gene TRBV19 combines with J gene TRBJ1-4; no clear D. Deletions cut 4 bases from V and 3 bases from J, with 9 bases between. This CDR3 spans 14 amino acids. Per the germline V gene, CDR1 is LNHDA and CDR2 is SQIVND (reference sequence). The CDR3 bases are TGTGCCAGTAGTAACGGAGCGGCTAATGAAAAACTGTTTTTT. Amino acid sequence: CASSNGAANEKLFF.

The chain has TRBV7-2 and TRBJ1-6; D possibly corresponds to TRBD1 (6 bases). Germline V gene sequence: CDR1 SGHTA, CDR2 FQGNSA. The length of the CDR3 is 15 residues. The V end lost 7 bases, the J end lost 4 bases, and 14 bases lay between the germline ends. In DNA, the CDR3 is TGTGCCAGCACCCCCGGACAGAAATATAATTCACCCCTCCACTTT. This sequence encodes CASTPGQKYNSPLHF.

The gene calls are TRBV5-1 and TRBJ2-6; 8 nucleotides line up with TRBD1. CDR3 length: 16 residues. Germline CDR1 and CDR2: SGHRS and YFSETQ. J gave up 2 bases and V 4 bases, and 5 bases lay outside the gene matches. The CDR3 here is CASSVAGGAGANVLTF. In DNA form, the CDR3 reads TGCGCCAGCAGCGTAGCAGGGGGCGCTGGGGCCAACGTCCTGACTTTC.

This clone was counted ten times or more. The gene calls are TRBV6-1 and TRBJ1-5; 8 positions agree with TRBD1. In germline, CDR1 is MNHNS, CDR2 SASEGT. With V trimmed by 4 bases and J by 7 bases, 9 bases remained unmatched. This CDR3 is 15 amino acids long. CDR3 nucleotides: TGTGCCAGCAGTGGCTGGACAGGGACGAAACAGCCCCAGCATTTT. Protein sequence: CASSGWTGTKQPQHF.

The chain couples TRBV7-9 to TRBJ2-6, with a weak D call TRBD1 (6 bases). V was clipped by 4 bases and J by 4 bases, with 11 bases between them. This CDR3 region has 15 residues. Per the germline V gene, CDR1 is SEHNR and CDR2 is FQNEAQ (reference sequence). CDR3 DNA: TGTGCCAGCAGCTCAGGGGATTCCGGGGCCAACGTCCTGACTTTC. Translation gives CASSSGDSGANVLTF.